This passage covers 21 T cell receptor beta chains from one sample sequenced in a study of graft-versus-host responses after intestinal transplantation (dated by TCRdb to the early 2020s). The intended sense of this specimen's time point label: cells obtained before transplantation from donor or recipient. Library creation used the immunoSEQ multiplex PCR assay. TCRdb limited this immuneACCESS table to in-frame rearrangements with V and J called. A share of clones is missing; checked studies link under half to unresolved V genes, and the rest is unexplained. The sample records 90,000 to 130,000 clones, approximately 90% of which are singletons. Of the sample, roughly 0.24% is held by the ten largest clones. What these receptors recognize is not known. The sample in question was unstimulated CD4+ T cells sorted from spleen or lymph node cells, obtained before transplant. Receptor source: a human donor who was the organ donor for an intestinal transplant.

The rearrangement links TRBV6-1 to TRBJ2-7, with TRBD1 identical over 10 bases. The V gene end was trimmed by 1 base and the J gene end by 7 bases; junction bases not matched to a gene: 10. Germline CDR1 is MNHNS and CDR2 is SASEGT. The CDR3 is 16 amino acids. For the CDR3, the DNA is TGTGCCAGCAGTGAAGGGGTGGGGACAGGGGCATTAGAGCAGTACTTC. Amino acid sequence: CASSEGVGTGALEQYF.

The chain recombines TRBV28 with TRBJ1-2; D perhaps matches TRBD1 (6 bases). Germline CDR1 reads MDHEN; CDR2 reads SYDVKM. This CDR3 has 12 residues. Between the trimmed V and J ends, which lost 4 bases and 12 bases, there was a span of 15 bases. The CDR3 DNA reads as TGTGCCAGCAGTTGGGGACATCCTCCCGACACCTTC. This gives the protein CASSWGHPPDTF.

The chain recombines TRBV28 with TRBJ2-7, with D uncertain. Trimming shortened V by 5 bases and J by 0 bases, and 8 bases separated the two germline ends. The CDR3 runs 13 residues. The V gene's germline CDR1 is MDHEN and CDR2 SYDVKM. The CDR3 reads CASSGRLSYEQYF. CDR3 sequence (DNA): TGTGCCAGCAGTGGCCGACTCTCCTACGAGCAGTACTTC.

The CDR3 region has the DNA TGTGCCAGCAGCTTAGAGGTCATGGGGACGCCACCGGGAGGCTACACCTTC. Translated: CASSLEVMGTPPGGYTF. This chain links TRBV7-9 with TRBJ1-2, with D perhaps matching TRBD1 (5 bases). CDR3 length: 17 amino acids. Germline CDR1 SEHNR, CDR2 FQNEAQ (reference sequence). V was clipped by 1 base and J by 8 bases, with 23 bases between them.

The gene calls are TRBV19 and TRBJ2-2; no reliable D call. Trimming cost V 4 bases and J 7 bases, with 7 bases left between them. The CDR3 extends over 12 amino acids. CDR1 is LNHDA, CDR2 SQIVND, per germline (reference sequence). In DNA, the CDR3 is TGTGCCAGTAGTAAGATCATCGGGGAGCTGTTTTTT. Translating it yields CASSKIIGELFF.

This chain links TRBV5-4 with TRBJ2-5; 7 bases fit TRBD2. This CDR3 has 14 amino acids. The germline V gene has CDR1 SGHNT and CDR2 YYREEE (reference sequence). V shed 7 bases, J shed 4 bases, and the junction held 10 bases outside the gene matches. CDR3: CASSPYGRGETQYF. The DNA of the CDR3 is TGTGCCAGCTCCCCATATGGGAGGGGAGAGACCCAGTACTTC. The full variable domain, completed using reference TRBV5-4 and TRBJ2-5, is ETGVTQSPTHLIKTRGQQVTLRCSSQSGHNTVSWYQQALGQGPQFIFQYYREEENGRGNFPPRFSGLQFPNYSSELNVNALELDDSALYLCASSPYGRGETQYFGPGTRLLVL.

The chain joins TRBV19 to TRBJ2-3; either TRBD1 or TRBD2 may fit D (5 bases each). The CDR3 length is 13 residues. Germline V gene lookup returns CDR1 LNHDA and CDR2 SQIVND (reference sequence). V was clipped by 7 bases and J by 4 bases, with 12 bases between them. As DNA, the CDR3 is TGTGCCAGTAATCCAGGGAGCCCAGATACGCAGTATTTT. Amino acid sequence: CASNPGSPDTQYF. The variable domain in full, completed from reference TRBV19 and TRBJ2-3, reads DGGITQSPKYLFRKEGQNVTLSCEQNLNHDAMYWYRQDPGQGLRLIYYSQIVNDFQKGDIAEGYSVSREKKESFPLTVTSAQKNPTAFYLCASNPGSPDTQYFGPGTRLTVL.

CDR3 sequence reads: CSVGRDEQYF. In DNA, the CDR3 is TGCAGCGTTGGACGGGACGAGCAGTACTTC. The chain joins TRBV29-1 to TRBJ2-7; no reliable D call. The CDR3 runs to 10 residues. CDR1 and CDR2 from the germline V gene are SQVTM and ANQGSEA. Trimming removed 4 bases from V and 5 bases from J, with 6 bases in between.

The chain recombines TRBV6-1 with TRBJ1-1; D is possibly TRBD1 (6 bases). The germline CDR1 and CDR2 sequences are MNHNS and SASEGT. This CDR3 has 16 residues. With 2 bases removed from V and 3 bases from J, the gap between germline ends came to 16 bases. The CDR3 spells CASSELYLRTDTEAFF. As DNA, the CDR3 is TGTGCCAGCAGTGAACTATACCTAAGGACAGACACTGAAGCTTTCTTT.

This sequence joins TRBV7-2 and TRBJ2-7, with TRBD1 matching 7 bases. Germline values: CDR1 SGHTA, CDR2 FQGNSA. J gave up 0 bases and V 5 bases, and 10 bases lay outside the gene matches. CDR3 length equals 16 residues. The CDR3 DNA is TGTGCCAGCAGCACAACAGGGGATAGTTCCTCCTACGAGCAGTACTTC. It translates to CASSTTGDSSSYEQYF. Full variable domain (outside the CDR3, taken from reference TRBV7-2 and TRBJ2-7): GAGVSQSPSNKVTEKGKDVELRCDPISGHTALYWYRQSLGQGLEFLIYFQGNSAPDKSGLPSDRFSAERTGGSVSTLTIQRTQQEDSAVYLCASSTTGDSSSYEQYFGPGTRLTVT.

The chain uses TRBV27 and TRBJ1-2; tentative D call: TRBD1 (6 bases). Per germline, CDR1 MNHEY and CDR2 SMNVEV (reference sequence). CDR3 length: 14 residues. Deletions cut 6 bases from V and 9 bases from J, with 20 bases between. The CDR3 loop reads CASSSRIPGARYTF. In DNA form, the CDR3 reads TGTGCCAGCAGCTCCCGAATCCCAGGGGCCCGCTACACCTTC.

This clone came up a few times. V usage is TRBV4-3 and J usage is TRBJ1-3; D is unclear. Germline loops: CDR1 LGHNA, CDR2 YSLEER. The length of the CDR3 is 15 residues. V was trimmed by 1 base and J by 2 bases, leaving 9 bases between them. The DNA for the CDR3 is TGCGCCAGCAGCCAAGGGGCCGGGGCTGGAAACACCATATATTTT. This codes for CASSQGAGAGNTIYF.

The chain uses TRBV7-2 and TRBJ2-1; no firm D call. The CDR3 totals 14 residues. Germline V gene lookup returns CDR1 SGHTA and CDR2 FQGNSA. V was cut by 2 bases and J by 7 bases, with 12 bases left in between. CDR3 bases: TGTGCCAGCAGCTTATTTTCTAGTCGGAATGAGCAGTTCTTC. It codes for CASSLFSSRNEQFF.

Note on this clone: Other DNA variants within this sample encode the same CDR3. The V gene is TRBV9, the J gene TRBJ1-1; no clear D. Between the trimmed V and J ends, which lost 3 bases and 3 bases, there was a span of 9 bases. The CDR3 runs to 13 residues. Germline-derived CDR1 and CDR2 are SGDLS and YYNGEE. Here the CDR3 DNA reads TGTGCCAGCAGCGCCGGACCCGACACTGAAGCTTTCTTT. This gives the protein CASSAGPDTEAFF. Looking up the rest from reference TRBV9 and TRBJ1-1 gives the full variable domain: DSGVTQTPKHLITATGQRVTLRCSPRSGDLSVYWYQQSLDQGLQFLIQYYNGEERAKGNILERFSAQQFPDLHSELNLSSLELGDSALYFCASSAGPDTEAFFGQGTRLTVV.

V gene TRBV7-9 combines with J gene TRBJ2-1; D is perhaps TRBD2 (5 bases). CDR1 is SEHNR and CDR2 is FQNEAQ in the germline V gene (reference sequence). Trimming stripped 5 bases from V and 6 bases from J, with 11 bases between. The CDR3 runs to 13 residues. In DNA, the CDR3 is TGTGCCAGCAGCGCGGACGGAGGCAATGAGCAGTTCTTC. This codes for CASSADGGNEQFF.

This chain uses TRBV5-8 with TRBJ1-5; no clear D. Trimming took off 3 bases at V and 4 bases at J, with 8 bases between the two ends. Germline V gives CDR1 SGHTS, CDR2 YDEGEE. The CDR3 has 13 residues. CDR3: CASSSQVNQPQHF. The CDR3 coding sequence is TGTGCCAGCAGCTCGCAGGTGAATCAGCCCCAGCATTTT.

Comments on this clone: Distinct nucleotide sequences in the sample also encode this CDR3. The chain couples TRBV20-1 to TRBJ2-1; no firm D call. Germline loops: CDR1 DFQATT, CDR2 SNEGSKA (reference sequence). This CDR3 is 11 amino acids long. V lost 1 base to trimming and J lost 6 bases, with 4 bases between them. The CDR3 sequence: CSARVRNEQFF. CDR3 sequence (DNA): TGCAGTGCTAGAGTTCGCAATGAGCAGTTCTTC.

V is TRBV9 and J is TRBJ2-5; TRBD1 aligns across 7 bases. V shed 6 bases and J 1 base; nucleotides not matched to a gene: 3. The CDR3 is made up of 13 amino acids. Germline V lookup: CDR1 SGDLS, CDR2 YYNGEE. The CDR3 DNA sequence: TGTGCCAGCAACCGACAGGGCCAAGAGACCCAGTACTTC. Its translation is CASNRQGQETQYF.

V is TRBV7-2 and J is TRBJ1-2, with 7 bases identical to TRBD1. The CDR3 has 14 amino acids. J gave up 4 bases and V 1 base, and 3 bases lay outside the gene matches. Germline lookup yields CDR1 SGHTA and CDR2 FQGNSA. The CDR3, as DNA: TGTGCCAGCAGCTTAGTGCAGGGGGGCTATGGCTACACCTTC. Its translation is CASSLVQGGYGYTF.

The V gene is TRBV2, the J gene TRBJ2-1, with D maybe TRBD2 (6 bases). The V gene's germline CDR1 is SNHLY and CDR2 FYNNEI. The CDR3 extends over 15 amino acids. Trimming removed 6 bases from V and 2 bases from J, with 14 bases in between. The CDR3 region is CASSDLARTYNEQFF. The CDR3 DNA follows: TGTGCCAGCAGCGATCTAGCGCGAACCTACAATGAGCAGTTCTTC.

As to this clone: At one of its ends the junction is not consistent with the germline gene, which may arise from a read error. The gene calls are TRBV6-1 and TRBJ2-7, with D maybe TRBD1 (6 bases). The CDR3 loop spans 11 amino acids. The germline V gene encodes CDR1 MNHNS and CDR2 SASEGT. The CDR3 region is CASRKEGGVDF. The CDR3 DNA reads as TGTGCCAGCAGGAAGGAAGGGGGAGTTGACTTC.